The 22 T cell receptor beta chains given below trace back to one sample, sequenced in a study of regulatory T cells in long-lasting Graves disease. Investigators prepared the TCR beta libraries by applying iRepertoire HTBI primers and Arm-PCR of CDR3 regions. TCRdb ran MiXCR on the multiplex PCR reads and lists one entry per CDR3 protein. The sample records some 370,000 distinct CDR3 sequences, less than 30% being singletons. Time point of the sample: persistent/refractory GD, antithyroid drugs over 5 years with positive TRAb. The TCR library was made from RNA that had been extracted from PBMCs in TRIzol. The source was peripheral blood mononuclear cells (PBMCs), collected when the disease was refractory, from a patient treated with antithyroid drugs. These receptors were obtained from a woman between 35 and 50 years old with Graves disease.

This clonotype turned up a few times. The rearrangement joins TRBV20-1 to TRBJ2-5; 8 nucleotides match TRBD2. The CDR3 sequence is 12 residues long. The junction had 10 bases not matched to a gene; V was cut back by 6 bases and J by 10 bases. Germline V gene sequence: CDR1 DFQATT, CDR2 SNEGSKA (reference sequence). CDR3 in amino acids: CSANGGGNIQYF. For the CDR3, the DNA is TGCAGTGCCAACGGGGGGGGGAACATCCAGTACTTC.

This clonotype was seen ten or more times. This chain joins TRBV5-6 and TRBJ1-1; 7 nucleotides match TRBD1. With 4 bases clipped from V and 0 bases from J, the junction kept 9 bases outside the gene matches. Germline CDR1 SGHDT, CDR2 YYEEEE. This CDR3 is built from 16 residues. The CDR3 spells CASSGGTVFMNTEAFF. In DNA, the CDR3 is TGTGCCAGCAGCGGCGGGACAGTCTTCATGAACACTGAAGCTTTCTTT.

The chain uses TRBV7-9 and TRBJ2-7; D is possibly TRBD1 or TRBD2 (6 bases each). This CDR3 contains 16 residues. Germline loops: CDR1 SEHNR, CDR2 FQNEAQ (reference sequence). Trimming took off 3 bases at V and 5 bases at J, with 20 bases between the two ends. Written as DNA, the CDR3 is TGTGCCAGCAGCTTTAGCTTGGGGGGCGGTAGTGACGAGCAGTACTTC. As protein: CASSFSLGGGSDEQYF.

The table lists this clonotype with many counts. V gene TRBV12-3 or TRBV12-4 combines with J gene TRBJ1-6; 8 bases are a match to TRBD1. Trimming cost V 2 bases and J 10 bases; bases outside gene matches: 13. CDR3 length: 17 residues. CDR3 DNA: TGTGCCAGCAGTTTAAACCCTCGGACAGGGACCTTATCACCCCTCCACTTT. Amino acid sequence: CASSLNPRTGTLSPLHF.

This clonotype was detected only a few times. This may stem from a read error, because a much larger clone lies one nucleotide away. The CDR3 nucleotides read TGTGCCACCCGTATTACCGAGGCCGATCAAAGCTACACCTTC. Protein product: CATRITEADQSYTF. V usage is TRBV15 and J usage is TRBJ1-2; D gene unclear. The germline CDR1 and CDR2 sequences are LNHNV and YYDKDF (reference sequence). Trimming took 8 bases from V and 9 from J, leaving 22 bases between them. CDR3 length: 14 residues.

The chain has TRBV6-2 or TRBV6-3 and TRBJ2-7; D gene unclear. The CDR3 covers 14 residues. CDR1 and CDR2 (germline): MNHEY, SVGEGT. The ends were cut back, 1 base at V and 5 bases at J, with 12 bases in the middle. The CDR3 sequence is CASSYWADADEQYF. DNA of the CDR3: TGTGCCAGCAGTTACTGGGCGGACGCTGACGAGCAGTACTTC.

This clonotype was detected a few times. The chain couples TRBV18 to TRBJ1-2; tentative D call: TRBD1 (5 bases). Germline V CDR1 and CDR2: KGHSH, LQKENI. V lost 6 bases and J lost 5, with 19 bases in between. This CDR3 is 15 amino acids long. Here the CDR3 reads CASSDRDASPYGYTF. CDR3 in DNA: TGTGCCAGCTCCGACCGGGACGCCTCACCTTATGGCTACACCTTC. Variable domain in full (rest from reference TRBV18 and TRBJ1-2): NAGVMQNPRHLVRRRGQEARLRCSPMKGHSHVYWYRQLPEEGLKFMVYLQKENIIDESGMPKERFSAEFPKEGPSILRIQQVVRGDSAAYFCASSDRDASPYGYTFGSGTRLTVV.

This clonotype was detected only once. V and J are TRBV6-1 and TRBJ1-5; D perhaps matches TRBD1 (6 bases). This CDR3 region has 13 residues. Germline lookup yields CDR1 MNHNS and CDR2 SASEGT. The germline V and J ends were trimmed by 8 bases and 7 bases, with 15 bases remaining between them. The CDR3 DNA reads as TGTGCCAGCCGTACAGGGACGGGGCAGCCCCAGCATTTT. This sequence encodes CASRTGTGQPQHF.

The CDR3 is CASSLGSFLTSSPLHF. CDR3 coding DNA: TGTGCCAGCAGCTTAGGGTCTTTTCTGACGAGTTCACCCCTCCACTTT. The rearrangement links TRBV7-2 to TRBJ1-6; D is undetermined. The ends were cut back, 1 base at V and 9 bases at J, with 16 bases in the middle. The CDR3 consists of 16 residues. Germline V CDR1 and CDR2: SGHTA, FQGNSA.

This clonotype occurred a few times. This chain joins TRBV10-3 and TRBJ1-3, with no clear D. Trimming pared 1 base from V and 3 bases from J, leaving 13 bases between. CDR3 length equals 16 residues. Germline CDR1 ENHRY, CDR2 SYGVKD. The CDR3 coding sequence is TGTGCCATCAGTGAGTTTGTGGGCGCTAATGGAAACACCATATATTTT. Amino acids: CAISEFVGANGNTIYF.

This clonotype was seen many times. The gene calls are TRBV15 and TRBJ2-1; 9 bases are shared with TRBD2. The CDR3 is made up of 14 amino acids. V dropped 5 bases and J dropped 8; count of bases not matched to a gene: 7. Per germline, CDR1 LNHNV and CDR2 YYDKDF (reference sequence). The CDR3 region has the DNA TGTGCCACCAGCGGATGGCGGGAGGGGGATGAGCAGTTCTTC. Its translation: CATSGWREGDEQFF.

The J gene is TRBJ2-1, the V gene TRBV28; TRBD2 aligns across 10 bases. J gave up 5 bases and V 3 bases, and 7 bases lay outside the gene matches. The CDR3 runs 16 residues. The germline gives CDR1 MDHEN, CDR2 SYDVKM. CDR3: CASSFLLAGSNNEQFF. CDR3 DNA: TGTGCCAGCAGTTTCCTACTAGCGGGGTCAAACAATGAGCAGTTCTTC.

This clonotype was seen many times. The V gene is TRBV20-1, the J gene TRBJ2-7; 9 bases agree with TRBD1. Germline trimming cut 4 bases from V and 6 bases from J; bases unmatched to any gene: 7. CDR1 and CDR2 from the germline V gene are DFQATT and SNEGSKA (reference sequence). This CDR3 region has 13 residues. CDR3 in DNA: TGCAGTGCTAAACAGGGGGCTGATATCGAGCAGTACTTC. The encoded protein is CSAKQGADIEQYF.

This clonotype was counted a single time. The gene calls are TRBV20-1 and TRBJ2-7; TRBD2 aligns across 7 bases. After removal of 6 bases from V and 6 bases from J, the junction contained 14 bases not matched to a gene. The germline V gene has CDR1 DFQATT and CDR2 SNEGSKA (reference sequence). This CDR3 region has 14 residues. The CDR3 nucleotides read TGCAGTGCCCCCCTTCAGCGGGAATCAGGCGAGCAGTACTTC. Its translation is CSAPLQRESGEQYF.

This clonotype was seen only a few times. V is TRBV6-2 or TRBV6-3 and J is TRBJ2-2; D may be TRBD1 or TRBD2 (5 bases each). Looked up from germline, CDR1 is MNHEY and CDR2 is SVGEGT. Trimming left V 5 bases short and J 7 bases short, with 17 bases between. This CDR3 contains 15 residues. The CDR3 DNA follows: TGTGCCAGCAGTGAGGCCGGGACGTGGGGCGGGGAGCTGTTTTTT. This codes for CASSEAGTWGGELFF.

CDR3 in DNA: TGTGCCAGCACCTCTAGCGGGAGCTACGAGCAGTACTTC. This translates into CASTSSGSYEQYF. The rearrangement links TRBV6-1 to TRBJ2-7, with 10 bases fitting TRBD2. V shed 7 bases, J shed 3 bases, and the junction held 3 bases outside the gene matches. This CDR3 has 13 residues. CDR1 is MNHNS, CDR2 SASEGT, per germline.

This clonotype has only one observation. The chain links TRBV20-1 to TRBJ1-5; D perhaps matches TRBD1 (5 bases). Per the germline V gene, CDR1 is DFQATT and CDR2 is SNEGSKA (reference sequence). The V end was cut by 6 bases, the J end by 5 bases, with 11 bases between. This CDR3 region has 12 residues. The CDR3 nucleotides are TGCAGTGCAACCGAGGGGCATCAGCCCCAGCATTTT. Protein product: CSATEGHQPQHF.

This sequence joins TRBV4-1 and TRBJ2-7, with 9 nucleotides matching TRBD2. J gave up 4 bases and V 1 base, and 11 bases lay outside the gene matches. This CDR3 contains 17 residues. CDR1 is MGHRA and CDR2 is YSYEKL in the germline V gene. The DNA for the CDR3 is TGCGCCAGCAGCCAAGTTTCTAGCGGGGCGACCTTTTACGAGCAGTACTTC. The encoded protein is CASSQVSSGATFYEQYF.

This clonotype was found many times. CDR3: CASSAGTKVQYF. In DNA, the CDR3 is TGTGCCAGCAGTGCCGGGACTAAGGTTCAGTACTTC. This chain uses TRBV28 with TRBJ2-4; 7 bases line up with TRBD2. Per the germline V gene, CDR1 is MDHEN and CDR2 is SYDVKM. With 5 bases clipped from V and 11 bases from J, the junction kept 6 bases outside the gene matches. There are 12 residues in the CDR3.

This clonotype appeared many times. The chain uses TRBV3-1 and TRBJ1-6; perhaps TRBD1 as D (5 bases). Germline assignment: CDR1 LGHDT and CDR2 YNNKEL (reference sequence). CDR3 length: 15 amino acids. Trimming shortened V by 3 bases and J by 4 bases, and 10 bases separated the two germline ends. The CDR3 bases are TGTGCCAGCAGCCATCACAGGTCGTATAATTCACCCCTCCACTTT. Its protein product is CASSHHRSYNSPLHF.

The J gene is TRBJ1-4, the V gene TRBV4-1; perhaps TRBD1 as D (6 bases). Germline V gene data show CDR1 as MGHRA and CDR2 as YSYEKL. The CDR3 is 15 amino acids. V gave up 3 bases and J gave up 8 bases, with 16 bases separating them. CDR3 loop: CASSQRTVPREKLFF. Written as DNA, the CDR3 is TGCGCCAGCAGCCAGAGGACAGTCCCCAGGGAAAAACTGTTTTTT.

This clonotype appeared many times. This chain links TRBV28 with TRBJ2-1, with D unresolved. The germline V gene encodes CDR1 MDHEN and CDR2 SYDVKM. The CDR3 contains 11 residues. V dropped 3 bases and J dropped 9 bases, with 6 bases sitting between them. CDR3 coding DNA: TGTGCCAGCAGTTTTTTGGTTGAGCAGTTCTTC. Encoded protein: CASSFLVEQFF.